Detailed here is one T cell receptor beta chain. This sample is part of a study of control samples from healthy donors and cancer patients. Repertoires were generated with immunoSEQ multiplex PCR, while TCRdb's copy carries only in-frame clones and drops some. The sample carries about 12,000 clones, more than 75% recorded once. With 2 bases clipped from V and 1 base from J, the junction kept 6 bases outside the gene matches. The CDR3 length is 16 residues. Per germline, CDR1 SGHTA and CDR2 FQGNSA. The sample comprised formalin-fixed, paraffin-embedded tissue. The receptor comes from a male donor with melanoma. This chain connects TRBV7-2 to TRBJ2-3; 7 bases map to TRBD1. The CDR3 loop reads CASSLLGDRGTDTQYF. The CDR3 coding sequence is TGTGCCAGCAGCTTATTAGGGGACAGAGGCACAGATACGCAGTATTTT.